This note documents a single T cell receptor (beta chain) sequence. Antigen unknown. Trimming cost V 6 bases and J 0 bases; bases outside gene matches: 25. From germline, CDR1 is MDHEN and CDR2 SYDVKM. The CDR3 spans 21 residues. The PCR employed 60 Vbeta primers together with 13 Jbeta primers. The table came from immunoSEQ multiplex PCR; TCRdb's copy has only in-frame clones and leaves some out. The repertoire holds fewer than 110,000 clones, 55% to 85% seen once, with roughly 8% in the top ten. These data are taken from a study of cytomegalovirus exposure and HLA in healthy donors. Study outcomes and limitations: About 87% or about 30% of the time was how often most TCR beta V segments were productive, according to an earlier analysis. Researchers left out some V segments, among them TRBV6-2 and TRBV6-3, as indistinguishable. A later analysis showed that HLA-associated TCR beta chains had undergone more clonal expansion than equally common others.

This receptor was taken from a man aged 25-45 years in good health and CMV-seronegative. This rearrangement joins TRBV28 to TRBJ2-7; 8 positions match TRBD1. Sequenced input: PBMCs. CDR3 sequence: CASRQTGANSATTLSSYEQYF. The CDR3 coding sequence is TGTGCCAGCAGGCAGACAGGGGCGAACTCCGCGACTACCTTAAGCTCCTACGAGCAGTACTTC.